The 18 T cell receptor beta chains in this list originate from one sample, sequenced in a study of PD-1 blockade in classical Hodgkin lymphoma. Profiling relied on immunoSEQ multiplex PCR, and the TCRdb table lists in-frame clones only, not all of them. The repertoire holds more than 90,000 clones, with about 77% as singletons. Time point given: cycle 4 day 1 (C4D1), after more than 5 weeks of nivolumab. Each patient relapsed following autologous stem cell transplantation, and prior brentuximab vedotin exposure differed. The specimen comprised peripheral blood mononuclear cells (PBMCs), sampled before the fourth cycle of nivolumab. The receptor set was obtained from a human donor with classical Hodgkin lymphoma.

The V call is TRBV28, the J call TRBJ2-1; possibly TRBD1 or TRBD2 for D (6 bases each). The ends were cut back, 7 bases at V and 8 bases at J, with 18 bases in the middle. Looked up from germline, CDR1 is MDHEN and CDR2 is SYDVKM. The length of the CDR3 is 14 residues. The CDR3 DNA is TGTGCCAGCACTTTGGGGGGCCAAATCGATGAGCAGTTCTTC. Its translation is CASTLGGQIDEQFF.

The V call is TRBV5-4, the J call TRBJ1-1; TRBD1 aligns across 8 bases. The CDR3 sequence is 14 residues long. Germline lookup yields CDR1 SGHNT and CDR2 YYREEE (reference sequence). V was clipped by 3 bases and J by 1 base; unmatched bases: 2. CDR3 sequence: CASSYQGANTEAFF. CDR3 DNA: TGTGCCAGCAGCTACCAGGGGGCGAACACTGAAGCTTTCTTT.

The chain uses TRBV11-3 and TRBJ1-6; tentatively, D is TRBD1 (6 bases). V lost 5 bases and J 4 bases, leaving 21 bases between the germline ends. The germline gives CDR1 SGHNT, CDR2 YENEEA. This CDR3 contains 18 residues. The chain's CDR3 is CASSAISKGGQYNSPLHF. DNA of the CDR3: TGTGCCAGCAGCGCGATATCTAAGGGGGGACAATATAATTCACCCCTCCACTTT.

The rearrangement links TRBV10-3 to TRBJ1-5; tentative D call: TRBD1 (6 bases). Looked up from germline, CDR1 is ENHRY and CDR2 is SYGVKD. V was clipped by 3 bases and J by 0 bases, with 12 bases between them. The CDR3 has 16 amino acids. CDR3 sequence reads: CAISDRGLVSNQPQHF. The CDR3 DNA is TGTGCCATCAGTGACAGGGGTTTGGTTAGCAATCAGCCCCAGCATTTT.

The J gene is TRBJ2-1, the V gene TRBV12-2; the table's D call, TRBD2, has no DNA check behind it. TRBV12-2 is reported as a pseudogene. The CDR3 contains 15 residues. DNA for the CDR3: TGTGCAAGTCGCTTGGGGGGACTAATCTACAATGAGCAGTTCTTC. It codes for CASRLGGLIYNEQFF.

The gene calls are TRBV5-6 and TRBJ2-2, with 11 bases fitting TRBD1. J was trimmed by 7 bases and V by 1 base; bases with no gene match: 3. Germline V gene lookup returns CDR1 SGHDT and CDR2 YYEEEE. CDR3 length: 15 amino acids. The CDR3: CASSLWDRGSGELFF. CDR3 coding DNA: TGTGCCAGCAGCTTGTGGGACAGGGGGAGCGGGGAGCTGTTTTTT.

On this clone itself: The sample carries other DNA sequences with the same CDR3. The chain is built from TRBV6-6 and TRBJ1-1, with D uncertain. The CDR3 covers 12 residues. Looked up from germline, CDR1 is MNHNY and CDR2 is SVGAGI (reference sequence). Trimming pared 2 bases from V and 4 bases from J, leaving 5 bases between. CDR3 sequence reads: CASSYGATEAFF. The CDR3 bases are TGTGCCAGCAGTTACGGCGCCACTGAAGCTTTCTTT.

The genes are TRBV4-2 and TRBJ2-3; possibly TRBD1 or TRBD2 for D (5 bases each). Trimming pared 0 bases from V and 3 bases from J, leaving 13 bases between. In germline, CDR1 is LGHNA, CDR2 YNFKEQ. There are 16 residues in the CDR3. The CDR3 protein is CASSQDWVGVTDTQYF. CDR3 sequence (DNA): TGTGCCAGCAGCCAAGATTGGGTGGGGGTAACAGATACGCAGTATTTT.

The CDR3 is CASSVGAGETYEQYF. CDR3 nucleotide sequence: TGTGCCAGCAGCGTTGGGGCGGGAGAAACCTACGAGCAGTACTTC. The J gene is TRBJ2-7, the V gene TRBV9; TRBD2 aligns across 7 bases. This CDR3 has 15 amino acids. CDR1 is SGDLS, CDR2 YYNGEE, per germline. The V and J ends lost 2 bases and 2 bases, in that order; junction bases with no gene match: 7.

V gene TRBV2 combines with J gene TRBJ2-1, with 7 nucleotides matching TRBD1. This CDR3 comprises 14 residues. V trimming: 6 bases; J trimming: 4 bases; junction bases outside the gene matches: 6. Germline CDR1 is SNHLY and CDR2 is FYNNEI. CDR3 residues: CASRERGQYNEQFF. The DNA for the CDR3 is TGTGCCAGCAGGGAAAGGGGACAGTACAATGAGCAGTTCTTC.

The chain employs TRBV11-2 and TRBJ1-2; D not resolved. The germline V and J ends were trimmed by 1 base and 2 bases, with 5 bases remaining between them. The CDR3 loop spans 13 amino acids. Germline CDR1 is SGHAT and CDR2 is FQNNGV. The CDR3 DNA follows: TGTGCCAGCAGCTTAGGAGCGAACTATGGCTACACCTTC. This codes for CASSLGANYGYTF.

This sequence joins TRBV5-1 and TRBJ2-5, with 12 nucleotides matching TRBD2. The CDR3 runs to 15 residues. Germline lookup yields CDR1 SGHRS and CDR2 YFSETQ. Germline trimming cut 2 bases from V and 5 bases from J; bases unmatched to any gene: 4. The CDR3 nucleotides read TGCGCCAGCAGCTTTGGACTAGCGGGATTGGAGACCCAGTACTTC. Translating gives CASSFGLAGLETQYF.

This clone was picked up one time. The V gene is TRBV25-1, the J gene TRBJ1-2, with 9 bases that match TRBD1. V lost 2 bases, J lost 0 bases, and 10 bases stayed unmatched. CDR3 length equals 18 residues. Germline V lookup: CDR1 MGHDK, CDR2 SYGVNS. The CDR3 region is CASSELPGQGRANYGYTF. The DNA for the CDR3 is TGTGCCAGCAGTGAACTCCCGGGACAGGGAAGAGCTAACTATGGCTACACCTTC.

This chain joins TRBV13 and TRBJ1-2; D is unclear. The germline gives CDR1 PRHDT, CDR2 FYEKMQ (reference sequence). With 2 bases removed from V and 2 bases from J, the gap between germline ends came to 12 bases. CDR3 length: 15 amino acids. CDR3 in amino acids: CASSLTPSRNYGYTF. CDR3 nucleotide sequence: TGTGCCAGCAGCTTAACACCCTCGAGGAACTATGGCTACACCTTC.

J is TRBJ2-1 and V is TRBV11-3; D uncertain. This CDR3 region has 13 residues. CDR1 is SGHNT, CDR2 YENEEA, per germline. Trimming removed 1 base from V and 6 bases from J, with 7 bases in between. In DNA form, the CDR3 reads TGTGCCAGCAGCTTAGCTCTGTCCAATGAGCAGTTCTTC. Amino acids: CASSLALSNEQFF.

The chain employs TRBV19 and TRBJ2-3; the match to TRBD2 covers 12 bases. Germline V CDR1 and CDR2: LNHDA, SQIVND (reference sequence). J was trimmed by 6 bases and V by 4 bases; bases with no gene match: 17. The CDR3 consists of 19 residues. Here the CDR3 reads CASSRTRTGLAGGLDTQYF. The CDR3 DNA is TGTGCCAGTAGTAGAACTCGCACAGGGCTAGCGGGAGGGCTGGATACGCAGTATTTT.

The chain employs TRBV5-4 and TRBJ2-7; maybe TRBD2 (6 bases). Trimming stripped 4 bases from V and 5 bases from J, with 16 bases between. This CDR3 has 14 amino acids. From germline, CDR1 is SGHNT and CDR2 YYREEE (reference sequence). CDR3 sequence (DNA): TGTGCCAGCAGCCGGGACTTTGGTGGGAACGAGCAGTACTTC. Translated: CASSRDFGGNEQYF.

The chain has TRBV5-8 and TRBJ1-4, with unresolved D. The CDR3 extends over 14 amino acids. The germline V and J ends were trimmed by 2 bases and 0 bases, with 5 bases remaining between them. Germline CDR1 and CDR2: SGHTS and YDEGEE. CDR3 bases: TGTGCCAGCAGCTTCTACGCAACTAATGAAAAACTGTTTTTT. Translated, it gives CASSFYATNEKLFF.